This T cell receptor beta chain is from a study of human T cells and chemical hapten exposure. V dropped 5 bases and J dropped 0 bases, with 8 bases sitting between them. Per the germline V gene, CDR1 is MDHEN and CDR2 is SYDVKM. The CDR3 runs 14 residues. This clonotype has more than one count but fewer than ten. Each cDNA molecule in the library carried unique molecular identifiers. Via MiXCR, TCRdb re-called the RACE reads, giving one row per CDR3 protein. The repertoire consists of 110,000 or so distinct CDR3 sequences, with around 34% occurring once and the leading ten covering roughly 3%. Time point in this sample: patch test 3, about 24 weeks after DPC sensitization. The sample's treatment: therapeutic diphenylcyclopropenone sensitization with weekly scalp DPC.

V usage is TRBV28 and J usage is TRBJ1-3; D remains unclear. The sequence was obtained from a man aged 35 to 55 with alopecia areata. Some clones in this sample may be carry-over from other donors' samples. The specimen comprised whole blood, sampled in connection with sensitization to the hapten diphenylcyclopropenone (DPC). CDR3 sequence: CASSEDGSGNTIYF. Written as DNA, the CDR3 is TGTGCCAGCAGTGAAGACGGCTCTGGAAACACCATATATTTT.